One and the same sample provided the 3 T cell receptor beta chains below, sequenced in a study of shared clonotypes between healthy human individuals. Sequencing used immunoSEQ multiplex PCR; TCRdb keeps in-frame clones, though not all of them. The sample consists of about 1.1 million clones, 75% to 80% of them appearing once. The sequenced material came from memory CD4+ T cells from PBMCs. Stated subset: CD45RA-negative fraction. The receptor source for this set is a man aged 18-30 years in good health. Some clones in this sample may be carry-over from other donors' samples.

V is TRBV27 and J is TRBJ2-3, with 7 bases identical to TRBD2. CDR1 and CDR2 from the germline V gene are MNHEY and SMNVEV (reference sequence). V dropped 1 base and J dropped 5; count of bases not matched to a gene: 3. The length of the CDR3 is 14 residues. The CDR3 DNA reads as TGTGCCAGCAGTTTATATCCTAGCGGAGATACGCAGTATTTT. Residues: CASSLYPSGDTQYF.

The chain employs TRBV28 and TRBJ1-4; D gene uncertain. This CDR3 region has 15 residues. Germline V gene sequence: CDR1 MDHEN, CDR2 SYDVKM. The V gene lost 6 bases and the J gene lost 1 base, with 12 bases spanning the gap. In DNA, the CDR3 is TGTGCCAGCAGGGGCGTAGGTCTAACTAATGAAAAACTGTTTTTT. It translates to CASRGVGLTNEKLFF.

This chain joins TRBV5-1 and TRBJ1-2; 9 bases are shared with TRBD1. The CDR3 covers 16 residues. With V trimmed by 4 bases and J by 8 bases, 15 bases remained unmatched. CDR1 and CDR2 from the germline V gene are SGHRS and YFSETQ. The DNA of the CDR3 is TGCGCCAGCAGCAGAGGGACAGGGTGGGTATCGGGCGGCTACACCTTC. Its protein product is CASSRGTGWVSGGYTF.